Below, 4 T cell receptor beta chains from the same sample are listed, as sequenced in a study of blood T cell repertoires in COVID-19 (dated by TCRdb to the early 2020s). The library was produced with the immunoSEQ multiplex PCR assay. Sourced from immuneACCESS, this table was stored by TCRdb with only in-frame sequences that have V and J called. A share of the clones is absent; for the studies checked, an unresolved V gene accounts for under half, and the remainder has no known explanation. The sample yields about 130,000 clones; about 70% were counted once. Over 4.5% of the sample is held by the ten biggest clonotypes. Sequenced material: peripheral blood. These receptor sequences come from a man between 60 and 75 years old with acute or convalescent COVID-19.

The rearrangement uses TRBV5-8 and TRBJ2-7, with D perhaps matching TRBD1 (6 bases). This CDR3 contains 12 residues. The ends were cut back, 5 bases at V and 4 bases at J, with 10 bases in the middle. CDR1 is SGHTS, CDR2 YDEGEE, per germline. CDR3 amino acids: CASSLQGYEQYF. Written as DNA, the CDR3 is TGTGCCAGCAGTTTACAGGGTTACGAGCAGTACTTC.

The CDR3 DNA follows: TGTGCCAGCAGTCCGCTGGGTGCGGGAGACACTGAAGCTTTCTTT. This encodes CASSPLGAGDTEAFF. The chain combines TRBV27 with TRBJ1-1, with no clear D. CDR1 and CDR2 (germline): MNHEY, SMNVEV (reference sequence). V lost 5 bases and J 3 bases, leaving 16 bases between the germline ends. This CDR3 is built from 15 residues.

Only one count was recorded for this clone. The chain joins TRBV24-1 to TRBJ2-7, with a tentative D call TRBD2 (5 bases). The V gene lost 2 bases and the J gene lost 1 base, with 14 bases spanning the gap. Per germline, CDR1 KGHDR and CDR2 SFDVKD. This CDR3 spans 16 amino acids. The CDR3 loop reads CATSDSSGGLSYEQYF. The CDR3 nucleotides are TGTGCCACCAGTGATTCGAGCGGCGGATTATCCTACGAGCAGTACTTC.

J is TRBJ2-1 and V is TRBV10-3, with 8 bases identical to TRBD2. CDR1 and CDR2 from the germline V gene are ENHRY and SYGVKD. The V segment lost 0 bases and the J segment 8 bases; nucleotides outside the gene matches: 9. The CDR3 is made up of 16 amino acids. The CDR3 coding sequence is TGTGCCATCAGTGAGTCACTAGCGGAATACATCCATGAGCAGTTCTTC. Protein product: CAISESLAEYIHEQFF.